Below, 30 T cell receptor beta chains from the same sample are listed, as sequenced in a study of T cell changes during pregnancy in multiple sclerosis. The method was immunoSEQ multiplex PCR; TCRdb's version includes in-frame clones alone and lacks a portion of them. Altogether 47,000 or so clones are present, roughly 89% being singletons, with the ten largest covering about 5.1%. The sample in question was peripheral blood, obtained after pregnancy. Source of these receptors: a female donor in good health, enrolled as a control in a pregnancy study.

This clone was picked up one time. The chain employs TRBV29-1 and TRBJ2-5; 9 nucleotides match TRBD1. Trimming removed 4 bases from V and 4 bases from J; junction bases left unmatched: 13. The CDR3 runs 16 residues. Germline V gene data show CDR1 as SQVTM and CDR2 as ANQGSEA. CDR3 residues: CSVGWLRDRVGETQYF. CDR3 nucleotides: TGCAGCGTTGGGTGGCTAAGGGACAGGGTGGGAGAGACCCAGTACTTC.

V is TRBV5-1 and J is TRBJ2-7; 8 positions agree with TRBD2. The CDR3 is 14 residues long. Germline CDR1 reads SGHRS; CDR2 reads YFSETQ. The trim removed 4 bases at V and 5 bases at J, leaving 8 bases unmatched. Here the CDR3 DNA reads TGCGCCAGCAGCAACCCAAGCGGGAGCGACGAGCAGTACTTC. Translating it yields CASSNPSGSDEQYF.

J is TRBJ2-4 and V is TRBV10-1, with 11 bases aligning to TRBD2. After removal of 4 bases from V and 6 bases from J, the junction contained 2 bases not matched to a gene. From germline, CDR1 is WNHNN and CDR2 SYGVQD (reference sequence). This CDR3 region has 14 residues. The CDR3 protein is CASSGGTSGNIQYF. CDR3 in DNA: TGCGCCAGCAGTGGCGGGACTAGCGGAAACATTCAGTACTTC.

The chain carries TRBV30 and TRBJ2-1; 8 nucleotides align to TRBD2. CDR1 GTSNPN and CDR2 SVGIG come from the germline V gene (reference sequence). V was pared by 5 bases and J by 4 bases, with 7 bases of the junction left unmatched. The length of the CDR3 is 14 residues. The CDR3 is CAWGPVAGYNEQFF. CDR3 coding DNA: TGTGCCTGGGGGCCGGTAGCGGGATACAATGAGCAGTTCTTC.

The CDR3 loop reads CASGQGRDSGANVLTF. The CDR3 DNA sequence: TGTGCCAGCGGACAGGGCCGTGACTCTGGGGCCAACGTCCTGACTTTC. The chain combines TRBV9 with TRBJ2-6; 8 positions agree with TRBD1. Per the germline V gene, CDR1 is SGDLS and CDR2 is YYNGEE. Unmatched junction bases numbered 6, after V lost 7 bases and J lost 0 bases. The CDR3 covers 16 residues.

The gene calls are TRBV15 and TRBJ2-6; tentative D call: TRBD1 (6 bases). Trimming left V 5 bases short and J 2 bases short, with 13 bases between. Looked up from germline, CDR1 is LNHNV and CDR2 is YYDKDF (reference sequence). CDR3 size: 16 residues. The CDR3 here is CATSYEGEAGANVLTF. CDR3 nucleotide sequence: TGTGCCACCAGCTATGAGGGGGAAGCTGGGGCCAACGTCCTGACTTTC.

This rearrangement joins TRBV6-4 to TRBJ2-1, with 12 nucleotides matching TRBD2. After removal of 5 bases from V and 6 bases from J, the junction contained 8 bases not matched to a gene. This CDR3 spans 16 amino acids. Germline CDR1 is MRHNA and CDR2 is SNTAGT. The CDR3 reads CASSHSSGGALNEQFF. The CDR3 DNA reads as TGTGCCAGCAGTCATTCTAGCGGGGGGGCCCTCAATGAGCAGTTCTTC.

The rearrangement uses TRBV6-6 and TRBJ2-5; 9 positions match TRBD1. The CDR3 is 13 residues long. Losses at the gene ends were 6 bases for V and 4 bases for J; bases not matched to a gene: 3. Germline values: CDR1 MNHNY, CDR2 SVGAGI (reference sequence). The DNA of the CDR3 is TGTGCCAGCAGCAGACAGGGGGGAGAGACCCAGTACTTC. This sequence encodes CASSRQGGETQYF.

The chain recombines TRBV7-4 with TRBJ2-7, with 7 bases that match TRBD2. Trimming took 2 bases from V and 0 from J; bases not matched to a gene: 1. There are 14 residues in the CDR3. Germline V CDR1 and CDR2: SGHVT, SQSDAQ. This CDR3 reads CASSLCGSSYEQYF. The CDR3 region has the DNA TGTGCCAGCAGCTTATGCGGGAGCTCCTACGAGCAGTACTTC.

V usage is TRBV7-9 and J usage is TRBJ2-3; 7 bases are a match to TRBD2. The length of the CDR3 is 15 residues. V lost 3 bases, J lost 5 bases, and 8 bases stayed unmatched. Germline V lookup: CDR1 SEHNR, CDR2 FQNEAQ (reference sequence). This chain's CDR3 is CASSLGGEGLDTQYF. The CDR3 bases are TGTGCCAGCAGCTTGGGGGGGGAAGGTCTAGATACGCAGTATTTT.

This clone showed up just a few times. This chain uses TRBV6-5 with TRBJ2-7, with unresolved D. The CDR3 contains 15 residues. Trimming took 5 bases from V and 3 from J, leaving 17 bases between them. CDR1 MNHEY and CDR2 SVGAGI come from the germline V gene. The CDR3 is CASSKTFLGFYEQYF. In DNA form, the CDR3 reads TGTGCCAGCAGTAAAACATTTTTGGGCTTCTACGAGCAGTACTTC.

The rearrangement uses TRBV25-1 and TRBJ1-1; 9 nucleotides line up with TRBD1. The CDR3 is 15 residues long. Germline trimming cut 7 bases from V and 4 bases from J; bases unmatched to any gene: 10. Germline CDR1 reads MGHDK; CDR2 reads SYGVNS. CDR3 sequence (DNA): TGTGCCAGCACTCCCACGACAGGGGGGAGCACTGAAGCTTTCTTT. Translation: CASTPTTGGSTEAFF.

The chain combines TRBV7-2 with TRBJ1-4; 7 positions agree with TRBD1. Trimming removed 2 bases from V and 4 bases from J; junction bases left unmatched: 7. Germline loops: CDR1 SGHTA, CDR2 FQGNSA. This CDR3 has 16 amino acids. CDR3 residues: CASSLNFGQDNEKLFF. The CDR3 DNA is TGTGCCAGCAGCTTAAATTTTGGACAGGATAATGAAAAACTGTTTTTT.

V and J are TRBV2 and TRBJ2-4; D gene uncertain. CDR3 length: 10 residues. V lost 7 bases to trimming and J lost 7 bases, with 5 bases between them. Germline CDR1 reads SNHLY; CDR2 reads FYNNEI. The CDR3 region is CASTGNIQYF. The CDR3 DNA reads TGTGCCAGCACCGGGAACATTCAGTACTTC.

The chain recombines TRBV11-2 with TRBJ2-1; 11 bases agree with TRBD2. This CDR3 region has 16 residues. V shed 0 bases and J 7 bases; nucleotides not matched to a gene: 5. Germline V lookup: CDR1 SGHAT, CDR2 FQNNGV. CDR3 loop: CASSLEASGGRNEQFF. CDR3 in DNA: TGTGCCAGCAGCTTAGAGGCTAGCGGGGGGAGGAATGAGCAGTTCTTC.

The chain has TRBV28 and TRBJ2-5; 10 bases match TRBD2. Germline CDR1 reads MDHEN; CDR2 reads SYDVKM. V dropped 4 bases and J dropped 5; count of bases not matched to a gene: 13. The CDR3 is made up of 17 amino acids. The CDR3 bases are TGTGCCAGCAGTTCTGGGACTAGCGCGTCTTTGTGGGAGACCCAGTACTTC. It specifies CASSSGTSASLWETQYF.

J is TRBJ2-5 and V is TRBV6-5, with TRBD2 matching over 11 bases. CDR1 is MNHEY and CDR2 is SVGAGI in the germline V gene. The CDR3 length is 14 residues. After removal of 8 bases from V and 2 bases from J, the junction contained 4 bases not matched to a gene. This CDR3 reads CASGLAGGQETQYF. In DNA, the CDR3 is TGTGCCAGCGGCCTAGCGGGGGGACAAGAGACCCAGTACTTC.

The chain recombines TRBV7-3 with TRBJ2-6; the D gene is possibly TRBD1 (5 bases). With 0 bases removed from V and 0 bases from J, the gap between germline ends came to 9 bases. The CDR3 has 17 amino acids. Germline V gene lookup returns CDR1 SGHTA and CDR2 FQGTGA. The CDR3 protein is CASSLTGENSGANVLTF. CDR3 nucleotide sequence: TGTGCCAGCAGCTTAACAGGGGAAAACTCTGGGGCCAACGTCCTGACTTTC.

To note about this clone: Other DNA sequences in the same sample also yield this CDR3. The J gene is TRBJ2-5, the V gene TRBV6-5, with 13 bases identical to TRBD2. Germline V lookup: CDR1 MNHEY, CDR2 SVGAGI. The junction had 3 bases not matched to a gene; V was cut back by 0 bases and J by 5 bases. This CDR3 contains 16 residues. The CDR3 region is CASSYSGTSGEETQYF. Written as DNA, the CDR3 is TGTGCCAGCAGTTACTCCGGGACTAGCGGGGAGGAGACCCAGTACTTC.

V and J are TRBV5-1 and TRBJ1-1, with a weak D call TRBD1 (5 bases). The CDR3 extends over 17 amino acids. Trimming removed 3 bases at V and 3 bases at J, with 21 bases between. The germline V gene encodes CDR1 SGHRS and CDR2 YFSETQ. The CDR3 protein is CASSSREGIGDYTEAFF. The CDR3 coding sequence is TGCGCCAGCAGCTCCCGGGAGGGGATAGGGGATTACACTGAAGCTTTCTTT.

V is TRBV18 and J is TRBJ2-3; the D gene is possibly TRBD1 (5 bases). The CDR3 spans 15 residues. Between the trimmed V and J ends, which lost 3 bases and 8 bases, there was a span of 18 bases. Germline values: CDR1 KGHSH, CDR2 LQKENI. CDR3 sequence reads: CASSPLSVGHVTQYF. The CDR3 DNA reads TGTGCCAGCTCACCCCTTTCGGTCGGACACGTTACGCAGTATTTT.

This chain connects TRBV2 to TRBJ2-1; 7 nucleotides line up with TRBD1. V shed 8 bases, J shed 5 bases, and the junction held 6 bases outside the gene matches. Germline CDR1 and CDR2: SNHLY and FYNNEI. This CDR3 comprises 13 residues. CDR3 loop: CASRFDRDNEQFF. CDR3 DNA: TGTGCCAGCCGATTTGACAGGGACAATGAGCAGTTCTTC.

The V gene is TRBV19, the J gene TRBJ2-2, with D hard to call. The CDR3 is 14 amino acids. V was trimmed by 1 base and J by 6 bases, leaving 9 bases between them. Germline V lookup: CDR1 LNHDA, CDR2 SQIVND (reference sequence). CDR3 sequence reads: CASSIGGESGELFF. The CDR3 coding sequence is TGTGCCAGTAGTATAGGAGGAGAATCCGGGGAGCTGTTTTTT.

V is TRBV7-3 and J is TRBJ2-2; unclear D gene. The CDR3 covers 14 residues. V was clipped by 7 bases and J by 0 bases, with 9 bases between them. CDR1 is SGHTA, CDR2 FQGTGA, per germline. This CDR3 reads CASTPTSNTGELFF. The CDR3 DNA reads TGTGCCAGCACCCCGACTTCGAACACCGGGGAGCTGTTTTTT.

V gene TRBV4-1 combines with J gene TRBJ1-4; D not resolved. Trimming cost V 0 bases and J 4 bases, with 12 bases left between them. The CDR3 totals 16 residues. The germline V gene encodes CDR1 MGHRA and CDR2 YSYEKL. The CDR3 reads CASSQERGSLNEKLFF. CDR3 nucleotide sequence: TGCGCCAGCAGCCAAGAACGTGGCAGTCTTAATGAAAAACTGTTTTTT.

V usage is TRBV18 and J usage is TRBJ1-5, with D perhaps TRBD1 (5 bases). From germline, CDR1 is KGHSH and CDR2 LQKENI. V dropped 3 bases and J dropped 3 bases, with 18 bases sitting between them. This CDR3 region has 17 residues. This CDR3 is CASSPFAGPQFNQPQHF. As DNA, the CDR3 is TGTGCCAGCTCACCTTTCGCGGGACCCCAATTCAATCAGCCCCAGCATTTT.

CDR3: CARSGGGRETQYF. The CDR3 nucleotides read TGTGCCAGGTCGGGAGGGGGCCGGGAGACCCAGTACTTC. This sequence joins TRBV2 and TRBJ2-5; possible D gene TRBD2, 8 bases. V lost 9 bases, J lost 5 bases, and 16 bases lay in between. This CDR3 comprises 13 residues. Germline-derived CDR1 and CDR2 are SNHLY and FYNNEI.

The genes are TRBV15 and TRBJ2-3; 7 bases map to TRBD2. The CDR3 consists of 16 residues. V lost 2 bases to trimming and J lost 0 bases; unmatched junction nucleotides: 5. Germline V gives CDR1 LNHNV, CDR2 YYDKDF (reference sequence). DNA of the CDR3: TGTGCCACCAGCAGAACTAGCGCTCCTAGCACAGATACGCAGTATTTT. This gives the protein CATSRTSAPSTDTQYF.

The chain recombines TRBV9 with TRBJ2-3; TRBD2 matches 12 bases. Per germline, CDR1 SGDLS and CDR2 YYNGEE. Trimming cost V 3 bases and J 0 bases; bases outside gene matches: 5. This CDR3 spans 17 amino acids. In DNA form, the CDR3 reads TGTGCCAGCAGCGCCGGACTAGCGGGGACGAGCACAGATACGCAGTATTTT. Translation gives CASSAGLAGTSTDTQYF.

This chain connects TRBV13 to TRBJ2-5; TRBD2 aligns across 8 bases. V shed 1 base and J 5 bases; nucleotides not matched to a gene: 6. This CDR3 is 15 amino acids long. CDR1 and CDR2 from the germline V gene are PRHDT and FYEKMQ (reference sequence). DNA for the CDR3: TGTGCCAGCAGCTTAGTGCCGGGGGGGCCGGAGACCCAGTACTTC. Translated, it gives CASSLVPGGPETQYF.